The rows below give T cell receptor beta chains drawn from one sample of a study of T cell repertoires in cytomegalovirus infection. One entry per CDR3 protein, called by TCRdb with MiXCR from the reads. The repertoire holds roughly 320,000 distinct CDR3 sequences, with about a tenth as singletons. The sample consisted of PBMCs. These receptors were obtained from a human donor in good health (CMV status not recorded). Some clones in this sample may be carry-over from other donors' samples. The CDR3 runs from the conserved cysteine through the conserved F or W. The D gene is left open where the match is weak. A clone size is listed for some rows: how often the clone was seen (once, few, many), or a class if it is expanded.

clone_size,d_call,j_call,v_call,cdr3_length,cdr3_aa,cdr3_nt
many,NA,TRBJ1-2,TRBV9,14,CASSFRQANYGYTF,TGTGCCAGCAGCTTCAGACAAGCTAACTATGGCTACACCTTC
NA,TRBD2,TRBJ2-5,TRBV5-1,15,CAVAAGVGPPETQYF,TGCGCCGTCGCGGCGGGGGTTGGCCCTCCGGAGACCCAGTACTTC
many,NA,TRBJ1-1,TRBV5-5,14,CASSFGGYNTEAFF,TGTGCCAGCAGCTTCGGTGGCTATAACACTGAAGCTTTCTTT
NA,NA,TRBJ2-2,TRBV27,14,CASSWGVSSGELFF,TGTGCCAGCAGTTGGGGTGTCTCGTCCGGGGAGCTGTTTTTT
many,NA,TRBJ1-1,TRBV6-2/TRBV6-3,13,CASTFDRNTEAFF,TGTGCCAGCACCTTCGACAGGAACACTGAAGCTTTCTTT
many,NA,TRBJ2-7,TRBV6-2/TRBV6-3,12,CASRGDSYEQYF,TGTGCCAGCAGGGGTGACTCCTACGAGCAGTACTTC
NA,TRBD1,TRBJ2-2,TRBV15,17,CATSRDPTGANTRELFF,TGTGCCACCAGCAGAGATCCGACAGGGGCGAACACCCGGGAGCTGTTTTTT
many,TRBD1,TRBJ2-4,TRBV7-2,14,CASSPGDRGGIQYF,TGTGCCAGCAGCCCCGGGGACAGGGGAGGCATTCAGTACTTC
NA,NA,TRBJ1-1,TRBV5-4,17,CASSLAGGASMNTEAFF,TGTGCCAGCAGCTTGGCCGGGGGCGCTTCTATGAACACTGAAGCTTTCTTT
many,NA,TRBJ2-1,TRBV12-3/TRBV12-4,15,CASSLGSGSYNEQFF,TGTGCCAGCAGTTTGGGATCAGGGTCCTACAATGAGCAGTTCTTC
many,TRBD1,TRBJ2-7,TRBV2,15,CASSLSGQGFYEQYF,TGTGCCAGCAGTCTTTCGGGACAGGGGTTTTACGAGCAGTACTTC
many,TRBD2,TRBJ2-2,TRBV7-2,17,CASSLASGGDATGELFF,TGTGCCAGCAGCTTAGCGAGCGGGGGGGATGCCACCGGGGAGCTGTTTTTT
many,NA,TRBJ2-2,TRBV6-5,14,CASTVTGTTGELFF,TGTGCCAGCACCGTCACAGGGACCACCGGGGAGCTGTTTTTT
many,TRBD2,TRBJ2-1,TRBV7-2,15,CASSPGAGAWNEQFF,TGTGCCAGCAGCCCCGGAGCGGGGGCCTGGAATGAGCAGTTCTTC
many,TRBD1,TRBJ2-7,TRBV7-9,13,CASSPQVRGFWYF,TGTGCCAGCAGCCCCCAAGTCAGGGGGTTTTGGTACTTC
many,NA,TRBJ2-1,TRBV7-6,18,CASSRPDGEGDYYNEQFF,TGTGCCAGCAGCCGGCCGGACGGAGAGGGCGATTACTACAATGAGCAGTTCTTC
few,NA,TRBJ1-1,TRBV5-4,13,CASSRGPGGEAFF,TGTGCCAGCAGCCGGGGGCCGGGGGGCGAAGCTTTCTTT
many,TRBD1,TRBJ2-7,TRBV6-5,15,CASSYRDRGSYEQYF,TGTGCCAGCAGTTACCGGGACAGGGGCTCCTACGAGCAGTACTTC
few,NA,TRBJ2-5,TRBV5-4,15,CASSLRRQGRETQYF,TGTGCCAGCAGCTTGAGGAGGCAGGGGAGGGAGACCCAGTACTTC
many,TRBD1,TRBJ1-3,TRBV4-1,18,CASSQEAPDRVPGNTIYF,TGCGCCAGCAGCCAAGAGGCCCCGGACAGGGTCCCTGGAAACACCATATATTTT
many,NA,TRBJ2-3,TRBV7-2,15,CASSFDRPSTDTQYF,TGTGCCAGCAGCTTTGACAGGCCAAGCACAGATACGCAGTATTTT
many,TRBD1,TRBJ1-3,TRBV28,15,CASSPQGAHGNTIYF,TGTGCCAGCAGTCCACAGGGGGCGCACGGAAACACCATATATTTT
many,NA,TRBJ2-5,TRBV7-2,12,CASSRFQETQYF,TGTGCCAGCAGCCGATTTCAAGAGACCCAGTACTTC
few,NA,TRBJ2-3,TRBV20-1,14,CSAPPLRSTDTQYF,TGCAGTGCTCCCCCCCTTCGGAGCACAGATACGCAGTATTTT
few,NA,TRBJ1-5,TRBV19,17,CASSTLGTPYSNQPQHF,TGTGCCAGTAGTACCCTCGGGACACCTTATAGCAATCAGCCCCAGCATTTT
NA,NA,TRBJ2-1,TRBV6-5,16,CASSYSLLGGYNEQFF,TGTGCCAGCAGTTACTCTCTGCTAGGGGGGTACAATGAGCAGTTCTTC
few,TRBD1,TRBJ1-5,TRBV29-1,13,CSVSRTGDQPQHF,TGCAGCGTCAGCCGGACAGGGGATCAGCCCCAGCATTTT
NA,NA,TRBJ2-1,TRBV10-2,12,CASRPAGNEQFF,TGCGCCAGCAGGCCGGCGGGCAATGAGCAGTTCTTC
few,TRBD2,TRBJ2-2,TRBV7-8,16,CASSLFGAGDGGELFF,TGTGCCAGCAGCTTGTTCGGAGCGGGGGATGGCGGGGAGCTGTTTTTT
many,TRBD2,TRBJ2-3,TRBV2,16,CASSDQWEGGTDTQYF,TGTGCCAGCAGTGATCAGTGGGAGGGCGGAACAGATACGCAGTATTTT
many,NA,TRBJ2-5,TRBV6-2/TRBV6-3,15,CASSPRVDYQETQYF,TGTGCCAGCAGCCCCCGGGTGGACTACCAAGAGACCCAGTACTTC
many,NA,TRBJ1-1,TRBV6-6,14,CASSHRVSNTEAFF,TGTGCCAGCAGTCACAGGGTCTCGAACACTGAAGCTTTCTTT
NA,NA,TRBJ2-2,TRBV4-3,13,CASSQLANGELFF,TGCGCCAGCAGCCAACTAGCGAACGGGGAGCTGTTTTTT
many,NA,TRBJ2-1,TRBV6-1,14,CASKLQGGVNEQFF,TGTGCCAGCAAACTACAGGGTGGGGTCAATGAGCAGTTCTTC
many,TRBD1,TRBJ2-2,TRBV11-1,15,CASSLRDRNTGELFF,TGTGCCAGCAGTCTCCGGGACAGAAACACCGGGGAGCTGTTTTTT
many,TRBD1,TRBJ1-5,TRBV6-1,17,CASSPIPGTGYNQPQHF,TGTGCCAGCAGTCCGATACCCGGGACAGGGTACAATCAGCCCCAGCATTTT
many,NA,TRBJ2-2,TRBV2,14,CASSESGRTGELFF,TGTGCCAGCAGTGAGTCAGGGAGGACCGGGGAGCTGTTTTTT
many,NA,TRBJ2-3,TRBV20-1,17,CSASDALPTPSTDTQYF,TGCAGTGCTAGTGATGCACTTCCGACTCCTAGCACAGATACGCAGTATTTT
NA,TRBD2,TRBJ2-1,TRBV4-1,13,CASRTSGSSEQFF,TGCGCCAGCAGAACTAGCGGGTCCAGTGAGCAGTTCTTC
many,NA,TRBJ2-7,TRBV5-1,14,CASSLGIYSYEQYF,TGCGCCAGCAGCTTGGGAATCTACTCCTACGAGCAGTACTTC
few,NA,TRBJ1-2,TRBV5-1,15,CASSPNSGRPLGYTF,TGCGCCAGCAGCCCCAATTCGGGACGTCCCTTAGGCTACACCTTC
many,NA,TRBJ2-3,TRBV20-1,15,CSATTGPRGTDTQYF,TGCAGTGCTACGACAGGCCCCCGGGGGACAGATACGCAGTATTTT
many,TRBD1,TRBJ2-2,TRBV12-3/TRBV12-4,18,CASSWGTGATLNTGELFF,TGTGCCAGCAGCTGGGGGACAGGGGCGACATTGAACACCGGGGAGCTGTTTTTT
many,NA,TRBJ2-2,TRBV7-9,16,CASSRSGSGSSGELFF,TGTGCCAGCAGCCGAAGCGGCTCCGGAAGCAGCGGGGAGCTGTTTTTT
many,TRBD1,TRBJ2-1,TRBV7-3,15,CASSKTGQGLGEQFF,TGTGCCAGCAGCAAAACGGGACAGGGGTTGGGTGAGCAGTTCTTC
many,NA,TRBJ1-1,TRBV29-1,12,CSVSTMNTEAFF,TGCAGCGTATCTACGATGAACACTGAAGCTTTCTTT
many,TRBD1,TRBJ2-3,TRBV10-3,16,CAISEGTGGYTDTQYF,TGTGCCATCTCCGAGGGGACAGGGGGCTACACAGATACGCAGTATTTT
many,NA,TRBJ2-1,TRBV20-1,14,CSARTDRLYNEQFF,TGCAGTGCTAGAACTGACAGGCTCTACAATGAGCAGTTCTTC
few,TRBD1,TRBJ2-2,TRBV2,14,CAGQGTANTGELFF,TGTGCCGGACAAGGGACAGCGAACACCGGGGAGCTGTTTTTT
many,NA,TRBJ1-2,TRBV7-2,16,CASSLAVARVVNGYTF,TGTGCCAGCAGCTTAGCTGTGGCCAGGGTGGTAAATGGCTACACCTTC
many,TRBD2,TRBJ2-1,TRBV6-1,15,CASSRTSGGLNEQFF,TGTGCCAGCAGCCGGACTAGCGGGGGGCTCAATGAGCAGTTCTTC
NA,TRBD1,TRBJ1-2,TRBV3-1,14,CASSLRTGRYGYTF,TGTGCCAGCAGCCTCCGGACAGGAAGATATGGCTACACCTTC
many,TRBD2,TRBJ2-7,TRBV7-2,15,CASSKLTSGVGEQYF,TGTGCCAGCAGCAAACTGACTAGCGGGGTCGGGGAGCAGTACTTC
many,NA,TRBJ1-1,TRBV7-8,12,CASSRRTREAFF,TGTGCCAGCAGCCGTAGAACAAGAGAAGCTTTCTTT
many,TRBD1,TRBJ2-3,TRBV10-3,17,CAISESTGQGGGDTQYF,TGTGCCATCAGTGAGTCTACAGGACAGGGTGGGGGAGATACGCAGTATTTT